These T cell receptor beta chains were read from a single sample in a study of cytomegalovirus exposure and HLA in healthy donors. Assay used: immunoSEQ multiplex PCR; TCRdb lists only in-frame clones, some missing. Of around 150,000 clones listed, 64% are singletons. Sequences were obtained from PBMCs. Source of these receptors: a woman in her 30s in good health and CMV-seropositive. The conserved cysteine and the conserved F or W are not part of the CDR3 here. A D gene is named only where the DNA matches it firmly.

D	V	length	J	CDR3
TRBD1	TRBV7-9	13	TRBJ2-7	ASSLVTGGRYEQY
NA	TRBV5-4	12	TRBJ1-2	ASSLERTLSGYT
NA	TRBV9	11	TRBJ1-1	ASSDRTNTEAF
NA	TRBV7-6	12	TRBJ1-6	ASSHPAGQSPLH
TRBD2	TRBV5-8	13	TRBJ2-5	ASSLSSGNIETQY
TRBD1	TRBV15	13	NA	ATSRTGTGPYEQY
TRBD1	TRBV29-1	15	TRBJ1-2	SVEDFLRFGQGIVYT
NA	TRBV6-1	14	TRBJ2-5	ASSESWGSLVETQY
NA	TRBV7-2	12	TRBJ2-2	ASSFSVNTGELF
TRBD1	TRBV30	12	TRBJ2-7	AWSVGTGAYEQY
TRBD1	TRBV7-8	14	TRBJ2-7	ASSPSTGITPYEQY
NA	TRBV13	13	TRBJ1-5	ASSAAGQGNQPQH
TRBD2	TRBV4-1	17	TRBJ2-4	ASSQVLAGDRSAKNIQY
NA	TRBV19	11	TRBJ1-1	ASSIYRNTEAF
NA	TRBV30	12	TRBJ2-7	AWSLGVQSYEQY
TRBD2	TRBV10-2	12	TRBJ2-2	ASDGSGGTGELF
NA	TRBV15	10	TRBJ1-5	ATSMMRQPQH
NA	TRBV7-8	11	TRBJ2-5	ASSRGLRGTQY
NA	TRBV11-3	14	TRBJ1-1	ASSHLRLQINTEAF
NA	TRBV5-1	13	TRBJ1-6	ASSLDGSRGSPLH
NA	TRBV19	10	TRBJ2-1	ASSKTSNEQF
NA	TRBV5-1	12	TRBJ2-5	ASRRHRVEETQY
TRBD2	TRBV5-1	11	TRBJ2-7	ASSLLAGYEQY
TRBD1	TRBV6-1	13	TRBJ1-3	ASRRDRDYGNTIY
TRBD1	TRBV4-2	14	TRBJ1-2	ASSQDHAGGYYGYT
TRBD2	TRBV2	12	TRBJ2-5	ASRPGLLQETQY
TRBD1	TRBV10-1	12	TRBJ2-7	ASSESRGTAEQY
NA	TRBV7-2	14	TRBJ2-1	ASSSHRAVDSNEQF
TRBD2	TRBV27	12	TRBJ2-3	ASSALGGGGTQY
NA	TRBV29-1	11	TRBJ2-5	SVGVGLKETQY
NA	TRBV2	12	TRBJ1-5	ASSDWGQNQPQH
TRBD1	TRBV28	12	NA	ASSRQGAGYEQY
TRBD1	TRBV27	12	TRBJ2-7	ASREAGGSYEQY
TRBD1	TRBV5-1	11	TRBJ1-6	ATRQGANSPLH